This entry is about one TCR beta chain. Its antigen is unknown. Per-nucleotide qualities are absent, and no much larger clonotype sits a single base away. The cohort consisted of fewer than 700 healthy bone marrow donors. At the time of sampling, every cohort member was nominally healthy, though immune exposures that went unrecorded were likely present. The donor was CMV seronegative and was included in the group of about 400 seronegative cohort members. A peripheral blood sample was provided by each donor, and peripheral blood mononuclear cells were used for TCR beta sequencing. Genomic DNA extraction from the blood cell samples was performed with the Qiagen DNeasy Blood Extraction Kit. Libraries were constructed by the immunoSEQ multiplex PCR assay. For the multiplex PCR, a mixture combining 60 forward primers for TCR Vbeta segments and 13 reverse primers for TCR Jbeta segments was used. A multiplex PCR assay on genomic DNA amplified the CDR3 region of rearranged TCR beta genes. Amplified TCR beta libraries were sequenced as 87-base-pair reads on the Illumina HiSeq System. In the original analysis: Across the roughly 600 repertoires, a later analysis counted roughly 77 million unique TCR beta chains, 9.5 million to 12 million of which were shared by at least two donors. A nearest-neighbor algorithm error-corrected the raw reads and collapsed the reads into unique sequences, merging closely related sequences to remove PCR and sequencing errors. V, D and J gene segments were assigned by aligning CDR3 sequences to IMGT reference sequences. Each retained sequence needed at least a six-nucleotide match to both a V gene segment and a J gene segment. A rearrangement counted as productive if the CDR3 had no stop codons and remained in frame with V and J, and every other rearrangement counted as non-productive. Following IMGT convention, CDR3 was defined as the stretch from the second conserved V-encoded cysteine to the conserved J-encoded phenylalanine. The earlier analysis of about 560 of the donors excluded any sequence lacking an unambiguous match to a single V gene segment. An earlier analysis of a few hundred of the donors called V segments functional above 56.7% productive rearrangements and segregating when the between-donor standard deviation exceeded 5%. To diagnose cytomegalovirus status from the catalog of TCR beta chain sequences, a statistical classification framework was built. A later analysis assigned V and J genes by comparing TCR nucleotide sequences with IMGT/GENE-DB human TR gene sequences. In a later analysis, CDR3 sequences and most-parsimonious VDJ recombination scenarios were assigned using the TCRdist pipeline. In a later analysis, each TCR beta chain was defined by its CDR3 amino acid sequence together with its V-gene family, and reads without a unique V-gene family were excluded. To address suspected cross-contamination and a sequencing artifact, a later analysis removed a few hundred highly shared, low-generation-probability nucleotide sequences. A later analysis calculated a clonal expansion index for each public chain from normalized within-repertoire ranks of inferred template counts. Generation probabilities in a later analysis came from a VDJ recombination model fitted to out-of-frame rearrangements, and those results were checked against IGoR. In a later analysis, hypergeometric tests were used to score TCR-TCR, TCR-HLA and TCR-CMV co-occurrence, with a repertoire-size bias correction applied to TCR pairs. In a later analysis, false discovery rates were estimated by permuting HLA or CMV assignments 20 times. In a later analysis, co-occurring TCRs were grouped using DBSCAN, and TCRdist sequence similarity was added for clustering within HLA-allele-positive subsets. Co-occurrence clustering excluded repertoires with fewer than 30,000 or more than 120,000 public chains, plus five with anomalous nucleotide sharing. Sourced from immuneACCESS, this table was stored by TCRdb with only in-frame sequences that have V and J called. A share of the clones is absent; for the studies checked, an unresolved V gene accounts for under half, and the remainder has no known explanation. That table gives V, J and clone size, and the DNA gave D and trimming. For this sample the table gives about 150,000 clones, of which around three quarters were detected only once. The ten biggest clones cover approximately 2% of the sample.

The CDR3, cysteine through phenylalanine, is 13 amino acids long. Only the CDR3 region is kept as DNA, spanning 39 bases read in frame from base 1. From the germline V gene, CDR1 is SGHDT and CDR2 is YYEEEE. V lost 7 bases and J lost 3 bases, and the count of bases not matched to a germline gene is 4. The data originate from a study of cytomegalovirus exposure and HLA in healthy donors (dated by TCRdb to the late 2010s). With regard to the full study: An earlier analysis of roughly 630 of the donors reported about 290 Gb of sequence data and roughly 100 million unique TCR beta sequences from approximately 180 million T cells. An early release covering over 500 HLA-typed donors comprised approximately 300 gigabases of sequencing data and 85 million or so unique TCR sequences. Of the approximately 400 genotyped donors, 75% to 85% were placed in the genetic ancestry cluster associated with self-reported Caucasian donors. The study aimed to test whether cataloging public T cell receptors could reveal signatures of past pathogen exposure. The study used immunosequencing to profile the T cell repertoires of approximately 690 subjects and linked those repertoires to cytomegalovirus serostatus. Along with the approximately 700-subject first cohort, a separate validation cohort of around 120 different subjects was used. To predict cytomegalovirus infection status, the study combined high-throughput TCR immunosequencing, statistical association of individual TCRs with disease status, and machine learning. In a later analysis, previously published TCR beta repertoires from roughly 710 donors were re-analyzed and high-resolution HLA genotyping was added so that TCR occurrence patterns could be studied. Rather than drawing on any new phenotypic data, the later analysis identified candidate immune exposures from TCR beta sequences and the way those sequences occurred across donors. To decide whether each TCR beta V gene segment behaved as functional or pseudogenic, an earlier analysis of some 580 of the donors relied on high-throughput TCR beta sequencing. Donor age, sex, ethnicity and CMV serostatus were compiled together with the repertoire data. Genome-wide SNP genotypes for about 55% of the roughly 670 donors were used in a later genetic analysis, which treated that subset as a discovery cohort. Every repertoire in the discovery cohort had been generated on one and the same sequencing platform. Class I and class II HLA loci were covered by the typing at four-digit resolution. Typing coverage differed by locus: A, B, C, DRB1 and DQB1 were typed in about 629-640 donors, DQA1 in about 560, DPA1 in some 570, and DPB1 in around 490. Several DR-DQ haplotypes were treated as single units for association and clustering because of strong linkage in the cohort. Among over 350 genotyped donors of the cohort, an average of approximately 250,000 unique TCR beta nucleotide sequences were sequenced per donor, about a sixth of them non-productive.

Points the paper makes about the study in general: The 87-base-pair reads could not distinguish some IMGT-functional V segments, including TRBV6-2 and TRBV6-3, so those segments were excluded. The study gave a list of about 170 TCR beta chains associated with cytomegalovirus. A further reported finding was that TCR beta sequences accurately predicted the HLA-A and HLA-B alleles for most subjects in the first cohort. Because counts were too low, roughly 18 rarely observed V segments, including chromosome 9 orphons, were left out of the earlier analysis of 587 of the donors. The authors suggested that the approach could potentially be extended to other disease states and immunological phenotypes. Cytomegalovirus status was reported to be diagnosed by the classifier with high specificity and sensitivity in both the original and validation cohorts. Compared with the 666-donor mean, donors in an Asian-associated ancestry cluster had fewer N-insertions in productive TCRs, according to a later genetic analysis. The cohort was sequenced for TCR beta chains only, and without alpha or paired-chain data the features that could be detected were limited. A later analysis found that most CMV-associated TCR beta chains appeared HLA-restricted, with HLA associations seemingly driven largely by CMV exposure. Compared with equally common non-associated chains, HLA-associated TCR beta chains in a later analysis were more clonally expanded and had lower generation probabilities. A few of the identified cytomegalovirus-associated TCR beta chains were confirmed in vitro to be specific for cytomegalovirus antigens. Linkage disequilibrium might explain the correlated functional status among segregating V segments, but an unknown experimental factor could not be ruled out. The presence/absence analyses assumed that sequencing depth was roughly uniform across donors, and that assumption may not be true. While some public TCRs were present in many individuals, most TCR sequences turned up only very rarely across donors. At a false discovery rate of 0.05, a later analysis linked under 20,000 TCR beta sequences to specific HLA alleles. An earlier analysis of approximately 530 of the donors showed that most TCR beta V segments appeared in productive rearrangements either about 87% or about 30% of the time, which broadly matched IMGT annotations. A group of highly shared sequence variants was considered likely to be a technical artifact of the sequencing pipeline. CMV serostatus was the only immune exposure information available for the cohort. A later analysis reported that several top co-occurrence clusters appeared linked to parvovirus B19, influenza, CMV and Epstein-Barr virus. A later genetic analysis associated a missense DCLRE1C variant with V-gene and J-gene trimming of TCR beta chains, and an independent cohort replicated the association. In a later analysis, the rate of TCR association differed among HLA loci, with DRB1 alleles having the most associated TCRs and HLA-C alleles having the fewest. Because HLA typing was missing for some donors at each locus, association tests included only the typed subset. When HLA alleles, especially DR and DQ, strongly co-occurred, attributing TCR associations to individual alleles was difficult.

What was sequenced was PBMCs. The source of this sequence is a middle-aged woman in good health and CMV-seronegative. The V and J segments used are TRBV5-6 and TRBJ1-5; the central 7 bases match TRBD1. The CDR3 corresponds to CASQQGPNQPQHF. The DNA sequence is TGTGCCAGCCAACAGGGGCCCAATCAGCCCCAGCATTTT.